This T cell receptor beta chain was captured by sequencing in a study of T cell responses to AZD1222 COVID-19 vaccine. Whole-study findings and limits: The sample set comprised mostly white British donors with more females, and clonal diversity was possibly underestimated. Unmutated variant regions are reportedly the target of nearly half of TCRs that are spike-specific.

Data came from immunoSEQ multiplex PCR; TCRdb stores just in-frame clones and leaves some out. The sample lists 100,000 to 150,000 clones, about nine tenths occurring once. Of note for this clone: As yet, its antigen is unknown.

Here the sequenced sample was peripheral blood, taken on day 0 of AZD1222 vaccination. The sequence derives from an adult in good health.

The chain's CDR3 is CASSRNYGYTF. The CDR3 nucleotides read TGTGCCAGCAGCCGCAACTATGGCTACACCTTC. The rearrangement uses TRBV12-3 or TRBV12-4 and TRBJ1-2; D not resolved. The CDR3 sequence is 11 residues long. V lost 6 bases and J lost 2, with 4 bases in between.